A single sample is the source of the 29 T cell receptor beta chains below, sequenced in a study of cytotoxic CD8 clonotypes in ibrutinib-treated CLL (dated by TCRdb to about 2021). Libraries were made using the immunoSEQ multiplex PCR assay. The table comes from immuneACCESS by way of TCRdb, which keeps in-frame sequences with V and J called. Part of the clones is missing from these tables; in studies checked, under half for an unresolved V gene and the rest for unknown reasons. The sample table records tens of thousands of clones; around 53% of these occur just once. The biggest ten clones account for under 20% of the sample. This material consisted of PBMCs, taken before ibrutinib treatment. These receptors all stem from a human donor with chronic lymphocytic leukemia.

This clone was detected a few times. The rearrangement joins TRBV9 to TRBJ1-2; possible D gene TRBD1, 6 bases. The length of the CDR3 is 11 residues. The V gene's germline CDR1 is SGDLS and CDR2 YYNGEE. V lost 4 bases, J lost 7 bases, and 8 bases lay in between. CDR3 in amino acids: CASSNRVGYTF. The CDR3 region has the DNA TGTGCCAGCAGCAACAGGGTTGGCTACACCTTC.

This rearrangement joins TRBV19 to TRBJ2-7; 8 nucleotides match TRBD1. The germline V gene encodes CDR1 LNHDA and CDR2 SQIVND (reference sequence). The trim removed 6 bases at V and 8 bases at J, leaving 6 bases unmatched. The CDR3 is made up of 12 amino acids. In nucleotides, the CDR3 is TGTGCCAGTAGCATGGACAGGGCCAAGCAGTACTTC. Residues: CASSMDRAKQYF. Full variable domain (remainder filled in from reference TRBV19 and TRBJ2-7): DGGITQSPKYLFRKEGQNVTLSCEQNLNHDAMYWYRQDPGQGLRLIYYSQIVNDFQKGDIAEGYSVSREKKESFPLTVTSAQKNPTAFYLCASSMDRAKQYFGPGTRLTVT.

This clone has only a few counts. The gene calls are TRBV7-9 and TRBJ1-5; 9 nucleotides align to TRBD1. The germline V gene has CDR1 SEHNR and CDR2 FQNEAQ (reference sequence). J gave up 6 bases and V 5 bases, and 8 bases lay outside the gene matches. This CDR3 has 15 amino acids. In DNA form, the CDR3 reads TGTGCCAGCAGCAGACAGGGGGGCGAGGGTCAGCCCCAGCATTTT. This translates into CASSRQGGEGQPQHF.

DNA for the CDR3: TGTGCCAGCAGTCCGCTTACAGGGTTCTATAGCAATCAGCCCCAGCATTTT. Its translation: CASSPLTGFYSNQPQHF. This chain joins TRBV27 and TRBJ1-5, with a tentative D call TRBD1 (6 bases). With 5 bases removed from V and 0 bases from J, the gap between germline ends came to 17 bases. Germline V gene lookup returns CDR1 MNHEY and CDR2 SMNVEV (reference sequence). The CDR3 runs to 17 residues.

This clone was counted only a few times. V and J are TRBV11-2 and TRBJ2-7; the D gene is possibly TRBD2 (5 bases). V dropped 0 bases and J dropped 2 bases, with 8 bases sitting between them. CDR1 is SGHAT and CDR2 is FQNNGV in the germline V gene. The CDR3 length is 14 residues. The CDR3 spells CASSLDGEPYEQYF. DNA for the CDR3: TGTGCCAGCAGCTTAGACGGGGAGCCCTACGAGCAGTACTTC.

The chain uses TRBV4-1 and TRBJ2-1; D gene ambiguous. V gave up 1 base and J gave up 10 bases, with 17 bases separating them. CDR1 is MGHRA and CDR2 is YSYEKL in the germline V gene. The CDR3 has 15 residues. The DNA for the CDR3 is TGCGCCAGCAGCCAAGGATGGGGTGCGACAATAGAGCAGTTCTTC. It translates to CASSQGWGATIEQFF.

V usage is TRBV5-6 and J usage is TRBJ2-7, with a tentative D call TRBD1 (5 bases). The germline CDR1 and CDR2 sequences are SGHDT and YYEEEE. The CDR3 consists of 14 residues. Trimming removed 0 bases from V and 4 bases from J, with 11 bases in between. CDR3 coding DNA: TGTGCCAGCAGCTTGGCTAACAGGAGATACGAGCAGTACTTC. Translating gives CASSLANRRYEQYF.

The J gene is TRBJ2-5, the V gene TRBV9, with TRBD1 matching 10 bases. The germline V gene encodes CDR1 SGDLS and CDR2 YYNGEE. There are 16 residues in the CDR3. The ends lost 2 bases at V and 3 bases at J; junction bases unmatched: 7. The DNA for the CDR3 is TGTGCCAGCAGCGTTAATCCAGGACAGGGGGAAGAGACCCAGTACTTC. Translation: CASSVNPGQGEETQYF.

This clone has only a few counts. The chain is built from TRBV19 and TRBJ2-3; D gene unclear. Germline-derived CDR1 and CDR2 are LNHDA and SQIVND (reference sequence). V lost 7 bases and J 1 base, leaving 6 bases between the germline ends. The CDR3 loop spans 12 amino acids. CDR3 loop: CASKRGTDTQYF. In DNA, the CDR3 is TGTGCCAGTAAGCGCGGCACAGATACGCAGTATTTT. Drawing the rest from reference TRBV19 and TRBJ2-3, the complete variable domain is DGGITQSPKYLFRKEGQNVTLSCEQNLNHDAMYWYRQDPGQGLRLIYYSQIVNDFQKGDIAEGYSVSREKKESFPLTVTSAQKNPTAFYLCASKRGTDTQYFGPGTRLTVL.

With respect to this clone: The junction departs from germline at one end; a sequencing error may be responsible. The rearrangement links TRBV5-1 to TRBJ2-1; 11 bases match TRBD2. The CDR3 has 13 residues. The V gene's germline CDR1 is SGHRS and CDR2 YFSETQ. The CDR3: CASSLTSGGPLIF. DNA of the CDR3: TGCGCCAGCAGCCTAACTAGCGGGGGCCCCCTAATCTTC.

The chain joins TRBV19 to TRBJ2-6; D may match TRBD1 or TRBD2 (5 bases each). Germline CDR1 LNHDA, CDR2 SQIVND (reference sequence). V was trimmed by 7 bases and J by 2 bases, leaving 9 bases between them. This CDR3 has 14 residues. The CDR3 DNA sequence: TGTGCCAGTACTCGGGGCGCTGGGGCCAACGTCCTGACTTTC. This translates into CASTRGAGANVLTF.

This clone was seen once. The rearrangement joins TRBV5-1 to TRBJ2-5; D not resolved. Germline V CDR1 and CDR2: SGHRS, YFSETQ. The V end was cut by 2 bases, the J end by 0 bases, with 11 bases between. CDR3 length equals 15 residues. The CDR3 loop reads CASSFDRVDQETQYF. The CDR3 bases are TGCGCCAGCAGCTTCGACCGGGTCGACCAAGAGACCCAGTACTTC.

The chain combines TRBV6-5 with TRBJ2-3; 10 bases are a match to TRBD1. Trimming at V came to 6 bases and at J to 0 bases, leaving 3 bases not matched to a gene. Germline V gives CDR1 MNHEY, CDR2 SVGAGI. The CDR3 spans 15 residues. CDR3 in DNA: TGTGCCAGCAGACCGGACAGGGGGAGCACAGATACGCAGTATTTT. Its protein is CASRPDRGSTDTQYF.

The genes are TRBV19 and TRBJ1-5; 8 bases fit TRBD1. Germline V gene sequence: CDR1 LNHDA, CDR2 SQIVND (reference sequence). The CDR3 has 18 amino acids. Trimming removed 6 bases from V and 1 base from J; junction bases left unmatched: 14. Here the CDR3 reads CASSQTPQGALSNQPQHF. CDR3 sequence (DNA): TGTGCCAGTAGCCAGACCCCCCAGGGGGCGCTGAGCAATCAGCCCCAGCATTTT.

CDR3 nucleotide sequence: TGTGCCAGCTCACTGACTAGCACAGATACGCAGTATTTT. This codes for CASSLTSTDTQYF. The chain joins TRBV18 to TRBJ2-3; D uncertain. V was cut by 4 bases and J by 0 bases, with 5 bases left in between. This CDR3 has 13 amino acids. Germline V gene sequence: CDR1 KGHSH, CDR2 LQKENI.

The chain recombines TRBV7-9 with TRBJ1-3; D is unresolved. Germline V gene lookup returns CDR1 SEHNR and CDR2 FQNEAQ (reference sequence). This CDR3 has 15 residues. V was trimmed by 7 bases and J by 0 bases, leaving 13 bases between them. The CDR3 loop is CASNFLHNSGNTIYF. In DNA, the CDR3 is TGTGCCAGCAACTTTTTACACAACTCTGGAAACACCATATATTTT. Together with reference TRBV7-9 and TRBJ1-3, the CDR3 gives the full variable domain: DTGVSQNPRHKITKRGQNVTFRCDPISEHNRLYWYRQTLGQGPEFLTYFQNEAQLEKSRLLSDRFSAERPKGSFSTLEIQRTEQGDSAMYLCASNFLHNSGNTIYFGEGSWLTVV.

This chain links TRBV11-3 with TRBJ2-3, with D perhaps TRBD2 (6 bases). This CDR3 has 13 amino acids. Trimming took off 3 bases at V and 4 bases at J, with 8 bases between the two ends. CDR1 and CDR2 from the germline V gene are SGHNT and YENEEA. CDR3 in DNA: TGTGCCAGCAGCTTCTGGGGGGCAGATACGCAGTATTTT. This translates into CASSFWGADTQYF.

This clone has a handful of counts. V usage is TRBV29-1 and J usage is TRBJ1-5; D not resolved. Trimming took 4 bases from V and 0 from J, leaving 4 bases between them. This CDR3 contains 12 residues. Germline V gene data show CDR1 as SQVTM and CDR2 as ANQGSEA. The CDR3 DNA sequence: TGCAGCGTTGCGGATAGCAATCAGCCCCAGCATTTT. It yields the protein CSVADSNQPQHF.

The gene calls are TRBV6-4 and TRBJ1-6; D is unclear. The CDR3 has 15 residues. Trimming removed 3 bases at V and 10 bases at J, with 16 bases between. CDR1 is MRHNA and CDR2 is SNTAGT in the germline V gene. The CDR3 reads CASSEGEEPGSPLHF. The CDR3 nucleotides read TGTGCCAGCAGTGAGGGTGAGGAGCCCGGATCACCCCTCCACTTT.

The chain joins TRBV5-6 to TRBJ1-2, with D possibly matching TRBD1 (6 bases). The CDR3 extends over 15 amino acids. Germline lookup yields CDR1 SGHDT and CDR2 YYEEEE. Trimming took off 1 base at V and 2 bases at J, with 12 bases between the two ends. CDR3 amino acids: CASSLLAGGNYGYTF. The CDR3 DNA follows: TGTGCCAGCAGCTTGCTTGCCGGGGGCAACTATGGCTACACCTTC. The entire variable domain, with the rest obtained from reference TRBV5-6 and TRBJ1-2, is as follows: DAGVTQSPTHLIKTRGQQVTLRCSPKSGHDTVSWYQQALGQGPQFIFQYYEEEERQRGNFPDRFSGHQFPNYSSELNVNALLLGDSALYLCASSLLAGGNYGYTFGSGTRLTVV.

The table lists this clone with a few counts. The chain is built from TRBV5-6 and TRBJ1-2; TRBD1 agrees at 9 bases. The CDR3 has 13 residues. Trimming took 2 bases from V and 6 from J; bases not matched to a gene: 2. In germline, CDR1 is SGHDT, CDR2 YYEEEE. The chain's CDR3 is CASSFRDRDGYTF. Written as DNA, the CDR3 is TGTGCCAGCAGCTTCCGGGACAGGGATGGCTACACCTTC.

Only a few counts were recorded for this clone. This sequence joins TRBV7-3 and TRBJ1-1; D remains ambiguous. The V and J ends lost 0 bases and 1 base respectively, with 3 bases between them. The CDR3 length is 13 residues. Germline V lookup: CDR1 SGHTA, CDR2 FQGTGA. CDR3 coding DNA: TGTGCCAGCAGCTTAACAGAGAACACTGAAGCTTTCTTT. It codes for CASSLTENTEAFF.

The chain links TRBV7-2 to TRBJ2-3; unclear D gene. V gave up 7 bases and J gave up 3 bases, with 8 bases separating them. CDR1 SGHTA and CDR2 FQGNSA come from the germline V gene. The CDR3 totals 12 residues. The CDR3 sequence: CASIQGTDTQYF. The DNA of the CDR3 is TGTGCCAGCATTCAAGGGACAGATACGCAGTATTTT.

The V call is TRBV28, the J call TRBJ1-1; 7 bases match TRBD1. The CDR3 has 13 residues. Per the germline V gene, CDR1 is MDHEN and CDR2 is SYDVKM. V trimming: 4 bases; J trimming: 7 bases; junction bases outside the gene matches: 6. In DNA, the CDR3 is TGTGCCAGCAGTTCTTCACAGGGGAGTGAAGCTTTCTTT. Translation gives CASSSSQGSEAFF.

The sample holds a few counts of this clone. This chain joins TRBV27 and TRBJ1-1; perhaps TRBD1 as D (6 bases). In germline, CDR1 is MNHEY, CDR2 SMNVEV (reference sequence). The length of the CDR3 is 14 residues. Deletions cut 3 bases from V and 1 base from J, with 9 bases between. The CDR3 loop is CASSFAGANTEAFF. DNA for the CDR3: TGTGCCAGCAGTTTCGCAGGGGCGAACACTGAAGCTTTCTTT.

The J gene is TRBJ1-4, the V gene TRBV27; no definite D call. V dropped 6 bases and J dropped 5 bases, with 13 bases sitting between them. Germline CDR1 and CDR2: MNHEY and SMNVEV (reference sequence). The CDR3 is 14 amino acids. CDR3: CASRVSHANEKLFF. Written as DNA, the CDR3 is TGTGCCAGCAGAGTCAGCCATGCGAATGAAAAACTGTTTTTT. Looking up the rest from reference TRBV27 and TRBJ1-4 gives the full variable domain: EAQVTQNPRYLITVTGKKLTVTCSQNMNHEYMSWYRQDPGLGLRQIYYSMNVEVTDKGDVPEGYKVSRKEKRNFPLILESPSPNQTSLYFCASRVSHANEKLFFGSGTQLSVL.

The J gene is TRBJ1-2, the V gene TRBV6-1; no reliable D call. This CDR3 is 10 amino acids long. CDR1 and CDR2 from the germline V gene are MNHNS and SASEGT. Trimming pared 11 bases from V and 4 bases from J, leaving 8 bases between. CDR3 region: CAVGFYGYTF. The CDR3 DNA sequence: TGTGCCGTCGGGTTCTATGGCTACACCTTC.

The chain carries TRBV19 and TRBJ2-3, with 9 positions matching TRBD2. Germline V lookup: CDR1 LNHDA, CDR2 SQIVND (reference sequence). The CDR3 runs 14 residues. The J segment lost 3 bases and the V segment lost 7 bases, leaving 5 bases of the junction unmatched. CDR3 coding DNA: TGTGCCAGTAAGGAGGCGGGGGGGACAGATACGCAGTATTTT. It encodes CASKEAGGTDTQYF.

This clone was counted once. The CDR3: CASSVGLAGDTDTQYF. CDR3 sequence (DNA): TGTGCCAGCAGCGTAGGACTAGCGGGGGACACAGATACGCAGTATTTT. V usage is TRBV9 and J usage is TRBJ2-3; TRBD2 matches at 12 bases. The CDR3 runs 16 residues. The trim removed 0 bases at V and 2 bases at J, leaving 1 base unmatched. Germline V gives CDR1 SGDLS, CDR2 YYNGEE. The full variable domain, its missing parts supplied by reference TRBV9 and TRBJ2-3, is DSGVTQTPKHLITATGQRVTLRCSPRSGDLSVYWYQQSLDQGLQFLIQYYNGEERAKGNILERFSAQQFPDLHSELNLSSLELGDSALYFCASSVGLAGDTDTQYFGPGTRLTVL.